The rows below give T cell receptor beta chains drawn from one sample of a study of CD4 T cells in relation to SARS-CoV-2 and coronaviruses. Profiled with immunoSEQ multiplex PCR; TCRdb holds only in-frame clones, not every one. The sample consists of 15,000 to 17,000 clones, 76% of them appearing once. These receptors have no known antigen. Sequences were obtained from CD4+ T cells from PBMCs, cultured in vitro. The receptors shown here come from a human donor in good health. The CDR3 runs from the conserved cysteine through the conserved F or W. A D gene is named only where the DNA matches it firmly. Size tells how often a clone was seen (once, few, many) or the class of an expanded clone, and some rows leave it out.

TRBV28	few	TRBJ2-1	NA	CASSPGSRDWLGSYNEQFF	TGTGCCAGCAGTCCTGGCTCCCGGGACTGGCTGGGCTCCTACAATGAGCAGTTCTTC
TRBV7-3	NA	TRBJ2-2	NA	CASSLQAGPRLSPGELFF	TGTGCCAGCAGCTTACAAGCGGGCCCGCGTCTCAGCCCCGGGGAGCTGTTTTTT
TRBV5-1	few	TRBJ2-7	TRBD2	CASSARLAPTVEQYF	TGCGCCAGCAGCGCCCGACTAGCCCCGACAGTGGAGCAGTACTTC
TRBV27	NA	TRBJ1-2	TRBD1	CASSLMGQGYGYTF	TGTGCCAGCAGTTTAATGGGACAGGGTTATGGATACACCTTC
TRBV2	once	TRBJ2-1	NA	CASRRDSDYNEQFF	TGTGCCAGCCGTCGAGATTCGGACTACAATGAGCAGTTCTTC
TRBV6-5	NA	TRBJ1-1	NA	CASSYSFRVETEAFF	TGTGCCAGCAGTTACTCGTTCAGGGTCGAAACTGAAGCTTTCTTT
TRBV24-1	NA	TRBJ1-2	NA	CATSDFRDGNYGYTF	TGTGCCACCAGTGATTTTAGGGACGGCAACTATGGCTACACCTTC
TRBV6-5	NA	TRBJ1-2	NA	CASSYSGGFAYGYTF	TGTGCCAGCAGTTACTCTGGGGGATTCGCCTATGGCTACACCTTC
TRBV5-1	NA	TRBJ2-5	TRBD1	CASSFTGGVETQYF	TGCGCCAGCAGCTTTACAGGGGGTGTAGAGACCCAGTACTTC
TRBV7-3	NA	TRBJ2-2	NA	CASSPTGPANTGELFF	TGTGCCAGCAGCCCTACAGGGCCCGCGAACACCGGGGAGCTGTTTTTT
TRBV30	NA	TRBJ2-5	NA	CASLIREGAETQYF	TGTGCCTCCCTCATCAGGGAAGGAGCCGAGACCCAGTACTTC
TRBV18	NA	TRBJ2-7	TRBD2	CASSPQLGTSGMYEQYF	TGTGCCAGCTCACCTCAGTTAGGGACTAGCGGGATGTACGAGCAGTACTTC
TRBV2	few	TRBJ1-2	TRBD1	CASTPGGGDGYTF	TGTGCCAGCACCCCAGGGGGCGGCGATGGCTACACCTTC
TRBV24-1	NA	TRBJ1-2	NA	CATSDSLDSGYGYTF	TGTGCCACCAGTGATTCGTTAGACAGTGGCTATGGCTACACCTTC
TRBV28	NA	TRBJ2-7	TRBD2	CASSSPTSGATYEQYF	TGTGCCAGCAGCTCGCCTACTAGCGGGGCGACCTACGAGCAGTACTTC
TRBV5-4	NA	TRBJ2-1	NA	CASSYDHNEQFF	TGTGCCAGCAGTTACGATCACAATGAGCAGTTCTTC
TRBV30	few	TRBJ1-2	NA	CAWSGRGGNYGYTF	TGTGCCTGGAGCGGACGGGGAGGGAACTATGGCTACACCTTC
TRBV12-2	NA	TRBJ2-7	NA	CASRPERGANYEQYF	TGTGCAAGTCGCCCCGAGCGGGGGGCCAACTACGAGCAGTACTTC
TRBV13	few	TRBJ2-7	TRBD2	CASSLAPAVWASGSFHEQYF	TGTGCCAGCAGCTTAGCTCCGGCCGTCTGGGCTAGCGGGAGTTTCCACGAGCAGTACTTC
TRBV27	NA	TRBJ2-1	TRBD2	CASKQREPYNEQFF	TGTGCCAGCAAACAGCGGGAGCCCTACAATGAGCAGTTCTTC
TRBV6-2/TRBV6-3	few	TRBJ2-1	TRBD2	CASSYWSGSGVSYNEQFF	TGTGCCAGCAGTTACTGGAGCGGCAGCGGGGTATCCTACAATGAGCAGTTCTTC
TRBV30	NA	TRBJ1-4	NA	CAWGGDGATNEKLFF	TGTGCCTGGGGTGGGGACGGCGCAACTAATGAAAAACTGTTTTTT
TRBV6-5	NA	TRBJ2-7	NA	CATSASSYEQYF	TGTGCCACCAGCGCGAGCTCCTACGAGCAGTACTTC
TRBV24-1	once	TRBJ2-3	TRBD2	CATSDFGGFQYF	TGTGCCACCAGTGATTTCGGGGGGTTTCAGTATTTT
TRBV6-5	NA	TRBJ2-1	TRBD2	CASRPTSGTGNEQFF	TGTGCCAGCAGGCCAACTAGCGGGACGGGAAATGAGCAGTTCTTC
TRBV27	NA	TRBJ1-6	NA	CASSRAQTYNSPLHF	TGTGCCAGCAGTCGTGCACAGACTTATAATTCACCCCTCCACTTT
TRBV20-1	NA	TRBJ2-1	NA	CSASDRQRLYNEQFF	TGCAGTGCTAGTGACCGGCAGAGACTCTACAATGAGCAGTTCTTC
TRBV15	NA	TRBJ1-4	NA	CATSRGGSANEKLFF	TGTGCCACCAGCAGAGGTGGTTCCGCTAATGAAAAACTGTTTTTT
TRBV15	NA	TRBJ1-2	NA	CATSRDRGGSGYGYTF	TGTGCCACCAGCAGAGATCGTGGGGGCTCGGGGTATGGCTACACCTTC
TRBV27	few	TRBJ2-3	TRBD1	CASSLSPGTDTDTQYF	TGTGCCAGCAGTTTATCCCCCGGGACAGACACAGATACGCAGTATTTT